What follows are 7 T cell receptor beta chains derived from one specimen sequenced in a study of T cells in Graves' hyperthyroidism and ophthalmopathy. RNA transcripts were the template for amplifying TCR beta CDR3 regions. An initial round of RT-PCR targeting the TCR CDR3 relied on the HTBI primer set. TCRdb recomputed calls from the multiplex PCR reads with MiXCR, one row per CDR3 protein. The sample lists 200,000 to 250,000 distinct CDR3 sequences; approximately 16% were seen once. Sample: blood. These receptors were taken from a woman aged 18-29 years with Graves' ophthalmopathy.

This clonotype was seen many times. A much larger clone differs from this one at a single base, so this may be a read error. The CDR3 loop is CASSTGTGDYGYTF. CDR3 nucleotides: TGTGCCAGCAGCACCGGGACAGGGGACTATGGCTACACCTTC. The V call is TRBV9, the J call TRBJ1-2; 10 bases match TRBD1. Germline V gives CDR1 SGDLS, CDR2 YYNGEE. Unmatched junction bases numbered 3, after V lost 4 bases and J lost 3 bases. CDR3 length equals 14 residues.

In this sample, this clonotype turned up many times. The rearrangement links TRBV28 to TRBJ2-3, with a weak D call TRBD2 (5 bases). Germline V lookup: CDR1 MDHEN, CDR2 SYDVKM. The V and J ends lost 6 bases and 5 bases respectively, with 9 bases between them. The CDR3 has 12 residues. The CDR3 loop is CASRGRVDTQYF. The CDR3 DNA sequence: TGTGCCAGCAGGGGGAGAGTAGATACGCAGTATTTT. Together with reference TRBV28 and TRBJ2-3, the CDR3 gives the full variable domain: DVKVTQSSRYLVKRTGEKVFLECVQDMDHENMFWYRQDPGLGLRLIYFSYDVKMKEKGDIPEGYSVSREKKERFSLILESASTNQTSMYLCASRGRVDTQYFGPGTRLTVL.

This clonotype was observed many times. J is TRBJ2-3 and V is TRBV24-1; 10 positions match TRBD2. Germline CDR1 KGHDR, CDR2 SFDVKD. V was pared by 5 bases and J by 5 bases, with 6 bases of the junction left unmatched. The CDR3 covers 15 residues. The CDR3 DNA sequence: TGTGCCACCAGTGCTAGCGGGGGCCGAGGAGATACGCAGTATTTT. Translated, it gives CATSASGGRGDTQYF.

V is TRBV5-1 and J is TRBJ2-3, with 10 bases lining up with TRBD2. V lost 4 bases and J lost 1; bases outside the gene matches: 9. The CDR3 runs to 17 residues. Germline V gene lookup returns CDR1 SGHRS and CDR2 YFSETQ. The CDR3 coding sequence is TGCGCCAGCAGCGCGGCTAGCGGGAGCCTCCGCACAGATACGCAGTATTTT. This sequence encodes CASSAASGSLRTDTQYF.

In this sample, this clonotype turned up many times. This chain joins TRBV14 and TRBJ2-5; D might be TRBD1 (6 bases). The germline V gene encodes CDR1 SGHDN and CDR2 FVKESK. V lost 1 base to trimming and J lost 2 bases, with 14 bases between them. This CDR3 contains 16 residues. CDR3 in DNA: TGTGCCAGCAGCCAAGGGCGAAGGGGGTATCAAGAGACCCAGTACTTC. Amino acids: CASSQGRRGYQETQYF.

This clonotype was recorded many times. V usage is TRBV6-5 and J usage is TRBJ1-1, with D possibly being TRBD1 (5 bases). The germline V and J ends were trimmed by 2 bases and 3 bases, with 10 bases remaining between them. From germline, CDR1 is MNHEY and CDR2 SVGAGI. The CDR3 is 14 amino acids. The CDR3 sequence: CASSYADSHTEAFF. The CDR3 DNA reads TGTGCCAGCAGTTACGCTGACAGCCACACTGAAGCTTTCTTT.

This clonotype was observed at least ten times. The V and J genes are TRBV7-3 and TRBJ2-1; D possibly corresponds to TRBD2 (6 bases). V was pared by 4 bases and J by 7 bases, with 11 bases between. The CDR3 is 13 amino acids. Germline CDR1 is SGHTA and CDR2 is FQGTGA. The CDR3 region is CASSSKAGNEQFF. The CDR3 nucleotides read TGTGCCAGCAGCTCAAAGGCGGGAAATGAGCAGTTCTTC.